A single sample gave rise to the 2 T cell receptor beta chains below, sequenced in a study of T-cell memory formation after mild COVID-19. Using its own MiXCR run on the 5' RACE reads, TCRdb lists one record per CDR3 protein. The table lists fewer than 60,000 distinct CDR3 sequences, 25% to 35% of them singletons. The specimen sequenced was PBMCs or a T cell subset sorted from them (not recorded which). These receptors came from a man between 18 and 29 years old who had mild COVID-19 (a few samples of this study predate the infection). Cell type and time point are not known.

The chain uses TRBV7-2 and TRBJ1-2, with D possibly matching TRBD1 (5 bases). The CDR3 runs 14 residues. V lost 3 bases and J 8 bases, leaving 16 bases between the germline ends. The germline V gene has CDR1 SGHTA and CDR2 FQGNSA. The CDR3, as DNA: TGTGCCAGCAGCTTGGGCGGGACCGGCTGGGGCTACACCTTC. This gives the protein CASSLGGTGWGYTF.

The J gene is TRBJ2-7, the V gene TRBV15, with TRBD2 matching over 9 bases. Germline CDR1 reads LNHNV; CDR2 reads YYDKDF (reference sequence). J lost 5 bases, V lost 0 bases, and 5 bases had no gene match. This CDR3 region has 15 residues. The CDR3 DNA follows: TGTGCCACCAGCAGAGATGGGACTAGCTTCGACGAGCAGTACTTC. Protein: CATSRDGTSFDEQYF.